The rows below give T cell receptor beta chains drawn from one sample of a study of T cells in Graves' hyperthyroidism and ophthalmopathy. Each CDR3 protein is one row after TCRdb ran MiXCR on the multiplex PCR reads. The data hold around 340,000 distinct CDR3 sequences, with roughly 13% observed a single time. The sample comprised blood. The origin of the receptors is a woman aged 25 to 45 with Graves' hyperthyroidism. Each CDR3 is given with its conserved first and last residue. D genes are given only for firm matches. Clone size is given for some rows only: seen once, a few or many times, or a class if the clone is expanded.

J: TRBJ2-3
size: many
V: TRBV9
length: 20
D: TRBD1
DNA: TGTGCCAGCAGCGCCGAGGGTGGGACAGGGGAGGCTCTAGGCACAGATACGCAGTATTTT
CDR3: CASSAEGGTGEALGTDTQYF

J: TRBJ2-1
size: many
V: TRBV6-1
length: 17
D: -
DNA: TGTGCCAAAGGAGCCCCGATCCTTCCACGGGCTAACAATGAGCAGTTCTTC
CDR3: CAKGAPILPRANNEQFF

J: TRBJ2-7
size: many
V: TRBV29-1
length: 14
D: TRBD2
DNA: TGCAGCGTCGTTATAGCGGGATCCTTCTACGAGCAGTACTTC
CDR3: CSVVIAGSFYEQYF

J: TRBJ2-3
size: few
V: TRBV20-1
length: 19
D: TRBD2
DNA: TGCAGTGTTAGCGTAACTAGCGGGAGGTTATTTTCGAGCACAGATACGCAGTATTTT
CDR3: CSVSVTSGRLFSSTDTQYF

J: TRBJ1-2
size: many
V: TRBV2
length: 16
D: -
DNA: TGTGCCAGCAGTTCCGCCGTGGCAGGGACGGACTATGGCTACACCTTC
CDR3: CASSSAVAGTDYGYTF

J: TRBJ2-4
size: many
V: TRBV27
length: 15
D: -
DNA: TGTGCCAGCAGTCAACGAACACAAACCAAAAACATTCAGTACTTC
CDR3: CASSQRTQTKNIQYF

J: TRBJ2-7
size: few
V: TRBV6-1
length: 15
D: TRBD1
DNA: TGTGCCAGCAGCCCTCAGGGACAGGGCCTCGACGAGCAGTACTTC
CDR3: CASSPQGQGLDEQYF

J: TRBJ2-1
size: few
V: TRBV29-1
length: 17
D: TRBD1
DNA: TGCAGCGTTGCCGGGACAGGGGTCTTAAGCTCCTACAATGAGCAGTTCTTC
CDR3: CSVAGTGVLSSYNEQFF

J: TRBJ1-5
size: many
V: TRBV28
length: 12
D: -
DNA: TGTGCCAGCAGTGGCTCGTATCAGCCCCAGCATTTT
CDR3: CASSGSYQPQHF

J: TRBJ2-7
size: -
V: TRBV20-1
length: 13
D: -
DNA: TGCAGTGCTAACGATGGTTCCGCGGACGAGCAGTACTTC
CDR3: CSANDGSADEQYF

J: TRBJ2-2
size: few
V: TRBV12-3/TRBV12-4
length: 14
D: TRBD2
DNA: TGTGCCAGCAAGCTAGCGGGAGTTCTCGGGGAGCTGTTTTTT
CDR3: CASKLAGVLGELFF

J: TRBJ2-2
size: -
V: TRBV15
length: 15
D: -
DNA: TGTGCCACCAGCCCTAAGGGGGCGAACACCGGGGAGCTGTTTTTT
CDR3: CATSPKGANTGELFF

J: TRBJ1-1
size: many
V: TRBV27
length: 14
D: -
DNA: TGTGCCAGCAGATACCGACAGATGAACACTGAAGCTTTCTTT
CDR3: CASRYRQMNTEAFF

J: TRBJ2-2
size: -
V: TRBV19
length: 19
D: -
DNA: TGTGCCAGTAGGCCCCTCCGGGACTGGAACACCCAGAACACCGGGGAGCTGTTTTTT
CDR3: CASRPLRDWNTQNTGELFF

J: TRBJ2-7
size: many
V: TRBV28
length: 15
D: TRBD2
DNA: TGTGCCAGCAGTTGGGTAGCGGGGTTTCCCTACGAGCAGTACTTC
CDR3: CASSWVAGFPYEQYF

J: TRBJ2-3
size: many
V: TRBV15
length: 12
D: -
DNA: TGTGCCACCAGCAGGGAGGGGACAGCGCAGTATTTT
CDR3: CATSREGTAQYF

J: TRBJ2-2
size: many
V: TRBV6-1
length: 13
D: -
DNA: TGTGCCAGCAGTGGACGATTGACCGGGGAGCTGTTTTTT
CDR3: CASSGRLTGELFF

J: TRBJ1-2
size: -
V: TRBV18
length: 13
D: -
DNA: TGTGCCAGCTCACCACGGACAGTCTATGGCTACACCTTC
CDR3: CASSPRTVYGYTF

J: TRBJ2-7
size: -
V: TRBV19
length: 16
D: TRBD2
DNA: TGTGCCAGTAGTACTCCCACCGGGACTAGCTCCTACGAGCAGTACTTC
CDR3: CASSTPTGTSSYEQYF

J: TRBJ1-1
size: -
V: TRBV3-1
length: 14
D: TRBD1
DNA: TGTGCCAGCAGCCAAGCAGGGGGCGGTTATGAAGCTTTCTTT
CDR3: CASSQAGGGYEAFF

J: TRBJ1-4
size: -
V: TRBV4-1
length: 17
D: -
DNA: TGCGCCAGCAGCCAAGATGGGGTCGGGACAACTAATGAAAAACTGTTTTTT
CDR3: CASSQDGVGTTNEKLFF

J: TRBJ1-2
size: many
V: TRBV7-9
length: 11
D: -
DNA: TGTGCCAGCAGGGGGAACGGACCCTACACCTTC
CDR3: CASRGNGPYTF

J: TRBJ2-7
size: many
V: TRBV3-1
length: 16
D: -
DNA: TGTGCCAGCAGCGCCCGGGACTCCCTTGGGTCCTACGAGCAGTACTTC
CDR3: CASSARDSLGSYEQYF

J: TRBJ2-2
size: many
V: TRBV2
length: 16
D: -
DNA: TGTGCCAGCAGTGAAAGGGGCCAGGGTTTCGCCGGGGAGCTGTTTTTT
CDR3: CASSERGQGFAGELFF

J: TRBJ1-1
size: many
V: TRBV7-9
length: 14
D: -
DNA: TGTGCCAGCAGCTTAATGGGAGGGGACACTGAAGCTTTCTTT
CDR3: CASSLMGGDTEAFF

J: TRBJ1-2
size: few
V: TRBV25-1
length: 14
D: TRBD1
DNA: TGTGCCAGCAGCCCCTCTTGGACAGGGACGGGCTACACCTTC
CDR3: CASSPSWTGTGYTF

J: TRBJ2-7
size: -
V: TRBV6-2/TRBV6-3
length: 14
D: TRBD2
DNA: TGTGCCAGCAAGAAAGGCGGGAGGGCCTACGAGCAGTACTTC
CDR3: CASKKGGRAYEQYF